The 11 T cell receptor beta chains given below trace back to one sample, sequenced in a study of blood T cell repertoires in COVID-19. Generated by immunoSEQ multiplex PCR, the TCRdb table keeps only in-frame clones and is missing some. The table has about 94,000 clones, 75% to 85% seen once. The sequencing input was peripheral blood. Receptor source: a woman at least 80 years old with acute or convalescent COVID-19.

The genes are TRBV4-1 and TRBJ2-5; no definite D call. Germline assignment: CDR1 MGHRA and CDR2 YSYEKL. Trimming removed 1 base at V and 5 bases at J, with 14 bases between. This CDR3 has 15 residues. The CDR3 nucleotides are TGCGCCAGCAGCCAAGCTCGCCAGGTTACGGAGACCCAGTACTTC. Residues: CASSQARQVTETQYF.

The V call is TRBV6-6, the J call TRBJ2-7; TRBD1 matches at 9 bases. CDR1 and CDR2 (germline): MNHNY, SVGAGI (reference sequence). V was pared by 5 bases and J by 7 bases, with 12 bases of the junction left unmatched. The CDR3 has 15 amino acids. The CDR3 sequence is CASSKNTGGAGEQYF. CDR3 DNA: TGTGCCAGCAGTAAGAATACAGGGGGCGCGGGGGAGCAGTACTTC.

This chain connects TRBV29-1 to TRBJ2-7; tentatively, D is TRBD1 (6 bases). The CDR3 loop spans 13 amino acids. Germline V gene sequence: CDR1 SQVTM, CDR2 ANQGSEA. Trimming removed 4 bases from V and 0 bases from J, with 10 bases in between. CDR3 protein: CSVGTANSYEQYF. The CDR3 DNA follows: TGCAGCGTTGGGACAGCAAACTCCTACGAGCAGTACTTC.

This chain joins TRBV5-1 and TRBJ1-2; weak D call: TRBD1 (6 bases). CDR3 length: 17 amino acids. Germline-derived CDR1 and CDR2 are SGHRS and YFSETQ. Trimming shortened V by 5 bases and J by 5 bases, and 25 bases separated the two germline ends. CDR3 region: CASSRTESAGAYYGYTF. For the CDR3, the DNA is TGCGCCAGCAGTCGTACGGAGAGTGCGGGGGCCTATTATGGCTACACCTTC. The full variable domain, in which reference TRBV5-1 and TRBJ1-2 provide the parts outside the CDR3, is KAGVTQTPRYLIKTRGQQVTLSCSPISGHRSVSWYQQTPGQGLQFLFEYFSETQRNKGNFPGRFSGRQFSNSRSEMNVSTLELGDSALYLCASSRTESAGAYYGYTFGSGTRLTVV.

This clone was counted between two and nine times. The chain employs TRBV15 and TRBJ2-1, with 8 bases fitting TRBD2. The V and J ends lost 1 base and 6 bases, in that order; junction bases with no gene match: 8. CDR3 length: 16 residues. Germline CDR1 and CDR2: LNHNV and YYDKDF (reference sequence). The CDR3 region is CATSRARGGFGNEQFF. CDR3 nucleotides: TGTGCCACCAGCAGAGCTCGGGGGGGCTTTGGCAATGAGCAGTTCTTC.

This chain connects TRBV6-1 to TRBJ2-3; 7 bases are a match to TRBD2. With 4 bases clipped from V and 1 base from J, the junction kept 8 bases outside the gene matches. Germline V gives CDR1 MNHNS, CDR2 SASEGT. There are 16 residues in the CDR3. The CDR3 DNA sequence: TGTGCCAGCAGTGGGTCGGGGGGTGAGGGCACAGATACGCAGTATTTT. It translates to CASSGSGGEGTDTQYF.

V usage is TRBV6-5 and J usage is TRBJ1-2; TRBD1 matches 8 bases. Germline CDR1 and CDR2: MNHEY and SVGAGI. The CDR3 has 13 residues. V trimming: 6 bases; J trimming: 2 bases; junction bases outside the gene matches: 2. The CDR3 nucleotides are TGTGCCAGCAGCCGGACAGGGAACTATGGCTACACCTTC. This codes for CASSRTGNYGYTF.

The chain combines TRBV3-1 (or the pseudogene TRBV3-2) with TRBJ1-2; 10 bases line up with TRBD1. Trimming took 2 bases from V and 7 from J; bases not matched to a gene: 16. The CDR3 is made up of 18 amino acids. Looked up from germline, CDR1 is LGHDT and CDR2 is YNNKEL (reference sequence). In nucleotides, the CDR3 is TGTGCCAGCAGCCAACGACAGGGGGCGCTTACAGTATGGCCTGGCTACACCTTC. Translation gives CASSQRQGALTVWPGYTF.

The chain has TRBV5-4 and TRBJ2-7; D is ambiguous. CDR3 length: 12 amino acids. Trimming removed 4 bases from V and 5 bases from J, with 10 bases in between. Germline lookup yields CDR1 SGHNT and CDR2 YYREEE (reference sequence). CDR3 nucleotides: TGTGCCAGCAGCCATTATAGAGACGAGCAGTACTTC. Translated, it gives CASSHYRDEQYF.

The V call is TRBV6-6, the J call TRBJ1-3; D remains ambiguous. The ends were cut back, 2 bases at V and 0 bases at J, with 5 bases in the middle. The germline V gene has CDR1 MNHNY and CDR2 SVGAGI (reference sequence). This CDR3 has 14 residues. CDR3 loop: CASSYGNSGNTIYF. CDR3 nucleotide sequence: TGTGCCAGCAGTTACGGCAACTCTGGAAACACCATATATTTT.

This clone was seen ten or more times. The chain links TRBV29-1 to TRBJ1-1, with D maybe TRBD1 (6 bases). Germline V CDR1 and CDR2: SQVTM, ANQGSEA. There are 13 residues in the CDR3. Trimming pared 6 bases from V and 4 bases from J, leaving 15 bases between. In nucleotides, the CDR3 is TGCAGCGTCGCTACACAGGGAATCACTGAAGCTTTCTTT. It yields the protein CSVATQGITEAFF.